Here is one T cell receptor beta chain with its context. This entry belongs to a study of blood T cell repertoires in COVID-19. At the level of the study: The United States, Italy and Spain supplied acute and convalescent COVID-19 samples.

This CDR3 is built from 16 residues. The V and J ends lost 6 bases and 0 bases respectively, with 17 bases between them. Germline-derived CDR1 and CDR2 are MNHEY and SVGEGT. Per the study methods: Amplification of reference gene primers provided the estimated nucleated cell counts. Repertoires were generated with immunoSEQ multiplex PCR, while TCRdb's copy carries only in-frame clones and drops some. That table supplies the V and J calls and clone size; D and trimming were determined from the DNA. Among approximately 270,000 clones, around 85% were seen once, and the ten largest hold 0.75% to 0.95%. The sample taken for sequencing was peripheral blood. The clonotype was recovered from a human donor with COVID-19, enrolled during active disease. The donor label of this sample is uncertain. This chain joins TRBV6-2 or TRBV6-3 and TRBJ1-1; D call uncertain. The CDR3 nucleotides are TGTGCCAGCAGCCTCGACCTAGCGCTCATGAACACTGAAGCTTTCTTT. Translated: CASSLDLALMNTEAFF.